This T cell receptor beta chain was observed in a study of monozygotic twins with inflammatory bowel disease. Germline lookup yields CDR1 MGHDK and CDR2 SYGVNS. CDR3 length: 13 residues. Per sample, reverse transcription was split into eight reactions. TCRdb reanalyzed the 5' RACE reads, giving one entry per CDR3 protein sequence and no DNA. The sample has fewer than 400,000 distinct CDR3 sequences. The V gene is TRBV25-1, the J gene TRBJ2-7. Material: blood. This receptor was obtained from a human donor with ulcerative colitis or Crohn's disease, or a healthy co-twin of an affected twin (not recorded which). This chain's CDR3 is CASSDHGVYEQYF.